This T cell receptor beta chain was captured in a study of shared clonotypes between healthy human individuals. Looking at the study overall: A donor's plate count was three for CD4 naive and three for CD4 memory; CD8 naive had two and CD8 memory one. Study observations and caveats: Memory subsets generally showed lower estimated richness than naive subsets.

The V gene's germline CDR1 is GTSNPN and CDR2 SVGIG (reference sequence). The CDR3 length is 14 residues. V shed 2 bases and J 5 bases; nucleotides not matched to a gene: 8. As for this clone: Its cognate antigen is unknown.

How the authors handled the data: Junction-only immunoSEQ data arrived without quality scores, meaning filtering differed. Profiled with immunoSEQ multiplex PCR; TCRdb holds only in-frame clones, not every one. V and J calls plus clone size are reproduced from that table; the DNA served to infer D and trimming. The sample yields just over 2,000,000 clones, 95% seen once. The V call is TRBV30, the J call TRBJ1-2; 7 bases are a match to TRBD1. Sequenced material: naive CD4+ T cells sorted from blood. Subset indicated: CD45RA+ positively selected. The receptor comes from a man aged 18 to 29 in good health. The DNA of the CDR3 is TGTGCCTGGAGTCCAAACAGGGGTCAATATGGCTACACCTTC. This encodes CAWSPNRGQYGYTF.